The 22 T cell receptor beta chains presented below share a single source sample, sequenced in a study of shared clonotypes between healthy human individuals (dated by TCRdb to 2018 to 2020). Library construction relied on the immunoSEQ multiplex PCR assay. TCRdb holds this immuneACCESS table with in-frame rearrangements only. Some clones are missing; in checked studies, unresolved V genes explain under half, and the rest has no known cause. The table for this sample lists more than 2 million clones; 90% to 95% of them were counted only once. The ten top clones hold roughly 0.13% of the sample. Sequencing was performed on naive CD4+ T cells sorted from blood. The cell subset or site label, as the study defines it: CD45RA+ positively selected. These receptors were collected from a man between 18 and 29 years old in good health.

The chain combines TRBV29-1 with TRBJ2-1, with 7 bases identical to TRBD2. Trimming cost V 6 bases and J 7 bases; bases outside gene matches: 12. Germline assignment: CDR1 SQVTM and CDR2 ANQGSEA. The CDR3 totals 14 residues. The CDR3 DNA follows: TGCAGCGTCCTCCCCGGCCTAGCGGTGAATGAGCAGTTCTTC. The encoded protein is CSVLPGLAVNEQFF.

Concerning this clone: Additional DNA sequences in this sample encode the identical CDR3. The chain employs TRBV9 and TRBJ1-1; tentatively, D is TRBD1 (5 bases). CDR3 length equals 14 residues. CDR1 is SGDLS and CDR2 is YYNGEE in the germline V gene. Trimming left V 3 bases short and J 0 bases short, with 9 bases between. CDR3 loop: CASSAGTVNTEAFF. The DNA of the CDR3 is TGTGCCAGCAGCGCCGGGACGGTGAACACTGAAGCTTTCTTT.

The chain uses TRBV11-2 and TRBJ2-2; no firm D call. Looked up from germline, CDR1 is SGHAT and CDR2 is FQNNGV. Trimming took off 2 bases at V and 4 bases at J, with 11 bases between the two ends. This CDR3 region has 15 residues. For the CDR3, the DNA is TGTGCCAGCAGCTTATCGAACCGGATCACCGGGGAGCTGTTTTTT. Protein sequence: CASSLSNRITGELFF.

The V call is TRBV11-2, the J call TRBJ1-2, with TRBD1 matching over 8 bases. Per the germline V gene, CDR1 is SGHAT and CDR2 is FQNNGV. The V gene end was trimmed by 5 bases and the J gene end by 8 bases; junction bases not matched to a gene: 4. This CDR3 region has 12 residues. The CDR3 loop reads CASSLGTGGYTF. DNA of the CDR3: TGTGCCAGCAGCCTCGGGACAGGAGGCTACACCTTC. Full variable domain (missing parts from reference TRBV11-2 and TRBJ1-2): EAGVAQSPRYKIIEKRQSVAFWCNPISGHATLYWYQQILGQGPKLLIQFQNNGVVDDSQLPKDRFSAERLKGVDSTLKIQPAKLEDSAVYLCASSLGTGGYTFGSGTRLTVV.

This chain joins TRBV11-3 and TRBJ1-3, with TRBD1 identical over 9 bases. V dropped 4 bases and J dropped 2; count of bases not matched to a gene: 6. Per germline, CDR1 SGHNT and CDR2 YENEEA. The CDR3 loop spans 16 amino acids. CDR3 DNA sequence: TGTGCCAGCAGCTCCTCGACAGGGGGGCCTGGAAACACCATATATTTT. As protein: CASSSSTGGPGNTIYF.

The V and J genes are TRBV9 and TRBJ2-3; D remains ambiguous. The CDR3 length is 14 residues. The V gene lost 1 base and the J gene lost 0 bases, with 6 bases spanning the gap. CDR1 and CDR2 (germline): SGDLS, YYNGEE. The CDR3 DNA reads TGTGCCAGCAGCGTAAGGGTAAGCACAGATACGCAGTATTTT. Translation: CASSVRVSTDTQYF.

The CDR3 DNA reads as TGTGCCATCAGTGAGTCAAGGAGTGTAGATACGCAGTATTTT. Encoded protein: CAISESRSVDTQYF. The rearrangement joins TRBV10-3 to TRBJ2-3; D uncertain. In germline, CDR1 is ENHRY, CDR2 SYGVKD. The CDR3 is 14 residues long. The V end was cut by 0 bases, the J end by 5 bases, with 9 bases between.

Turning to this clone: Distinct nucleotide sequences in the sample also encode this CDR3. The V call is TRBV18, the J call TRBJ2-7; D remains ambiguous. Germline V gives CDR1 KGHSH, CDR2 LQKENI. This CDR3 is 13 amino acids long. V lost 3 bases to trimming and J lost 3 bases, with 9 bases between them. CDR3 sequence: CASSPGIIYEQYF. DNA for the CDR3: TGTGCCAGCTCACCGGGCATTATCTACGAGCAGTACTTC.

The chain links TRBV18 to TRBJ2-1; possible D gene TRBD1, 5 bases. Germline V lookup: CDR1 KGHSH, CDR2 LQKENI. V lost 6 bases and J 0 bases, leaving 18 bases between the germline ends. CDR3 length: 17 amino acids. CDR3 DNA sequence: TGTGCCAGCTCTCTGACAGAGTTTCAAAGCTCCTACAATGAGCAGTTCTTC. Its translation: CASSLTEFQSSYNEQFF.

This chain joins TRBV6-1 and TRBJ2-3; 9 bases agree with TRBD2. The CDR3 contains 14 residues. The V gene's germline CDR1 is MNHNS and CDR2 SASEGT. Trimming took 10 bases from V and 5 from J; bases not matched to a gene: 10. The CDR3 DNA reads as TGTGCCACGAGCCGGGTAGCGGGAGTAGATACGCAGTATTTT. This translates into CATSRVAGVDTQYF.

CDR3 coding DNA: TGTGCCAGCAGCCCACTAATCGTAACATCAAGACAGGCTAACTATGGCTACACCTTC. Translating it yields CASSPLIVTSRQANYGYTF. The V gene is TRBV7-9, the J gene TRBJ1-2; the D gene is possibly TRBD1 (6 bases). The CDR3 is 19 residues long. Trimming shortened V by 5 bases and J by 0 bases, and 25 bases separated the two germline ends. CDR1 and CDR2 (germline): SEHNR, FQNEAQ (reference sequence). The variable domain in full, completed from reference TRBV7-9 and TRBJ1-2, reads DTGVSQNPRHKITKRGQNVTFRCDPISEHNRLYWYRQTLGQGPEFLTYFQNEAQLEKSRLLSDRFSAERPKGSFSTLEIQRTEQGDSAMYLCASSPLIVTSRQANYGYTFGSGTRLTVV.

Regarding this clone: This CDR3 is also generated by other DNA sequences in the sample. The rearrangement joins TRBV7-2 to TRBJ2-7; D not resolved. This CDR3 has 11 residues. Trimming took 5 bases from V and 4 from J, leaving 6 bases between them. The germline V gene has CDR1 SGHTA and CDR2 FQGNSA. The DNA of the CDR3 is TGTGCCAGCAGCCAAAGATACGAGCAGTACTTC. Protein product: CASSQRYEQYF.

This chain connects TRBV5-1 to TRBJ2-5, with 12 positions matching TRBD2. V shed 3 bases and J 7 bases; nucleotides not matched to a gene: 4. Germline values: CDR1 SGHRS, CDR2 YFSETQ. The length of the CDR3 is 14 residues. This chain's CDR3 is CASSSTSGGTTQYF. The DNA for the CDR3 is TGCGCCAGCAGCTCGACTAGCGGGGGAACGACCCAGTACTTC.

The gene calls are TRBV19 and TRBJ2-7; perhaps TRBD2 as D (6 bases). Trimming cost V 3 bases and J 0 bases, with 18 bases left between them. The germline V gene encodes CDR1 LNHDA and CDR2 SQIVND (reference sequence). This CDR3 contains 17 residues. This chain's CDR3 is CASSIRAPGLISYEQYF. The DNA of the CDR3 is TGTGCCAGTAGTATCCGAGCCCCGGGACTGATCTCCTACGAGCAGTACTTC.

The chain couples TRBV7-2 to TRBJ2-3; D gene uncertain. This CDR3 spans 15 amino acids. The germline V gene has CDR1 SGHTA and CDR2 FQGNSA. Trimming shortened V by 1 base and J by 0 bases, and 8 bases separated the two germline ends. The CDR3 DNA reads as TGTGCCAGCAGCTTAGAAGGACGTAGCACAGATACGCAGTATTTT. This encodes CASSLEGRSTDTQYF.

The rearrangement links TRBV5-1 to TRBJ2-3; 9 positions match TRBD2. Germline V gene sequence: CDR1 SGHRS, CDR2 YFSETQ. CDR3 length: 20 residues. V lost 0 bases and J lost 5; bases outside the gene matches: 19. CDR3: CASSLVRFGGRASSEDTQYF. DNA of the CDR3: TGCGCCAGCAGCTTGGTTCGCTTTGGCGGGAGGGCCTCAAGTGAAGATACGCAGTATTTT.

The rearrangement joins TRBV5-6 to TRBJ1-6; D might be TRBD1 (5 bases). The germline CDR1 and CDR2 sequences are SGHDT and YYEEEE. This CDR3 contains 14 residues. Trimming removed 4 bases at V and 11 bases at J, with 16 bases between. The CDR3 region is CASSTGQFTAPLHF. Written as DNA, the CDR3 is TGTGCCAGCAGCACAGGACAATTCACTGCACCCCTCCACTTT.

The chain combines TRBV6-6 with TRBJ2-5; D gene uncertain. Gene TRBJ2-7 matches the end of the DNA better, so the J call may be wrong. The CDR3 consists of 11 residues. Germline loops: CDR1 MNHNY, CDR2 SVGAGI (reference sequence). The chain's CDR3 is CASTEAYEQYF. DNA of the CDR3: TGTGCCAGCACAGAAGCCTACGAGCAGTACTTC.

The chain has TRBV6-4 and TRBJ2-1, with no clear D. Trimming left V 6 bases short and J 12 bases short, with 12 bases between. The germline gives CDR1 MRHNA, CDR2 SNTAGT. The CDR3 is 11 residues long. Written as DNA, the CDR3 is TGTGCCAGCAGCCATGGCGGAGCGCAGTTCTTC. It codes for CASSHGGAQFF.

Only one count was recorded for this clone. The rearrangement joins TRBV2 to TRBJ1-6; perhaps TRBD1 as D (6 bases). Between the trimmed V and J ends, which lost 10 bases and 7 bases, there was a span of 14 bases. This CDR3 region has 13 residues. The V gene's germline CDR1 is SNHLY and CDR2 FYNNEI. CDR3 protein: CATTGQRNSPLHF. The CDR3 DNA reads TGTGCCACCACTGGACAGAGGAATTCACCCCTCCACTTT.

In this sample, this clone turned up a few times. CDR3 sequence reads: CATSRGGSGLEKLFF. CDR3 bases: TGTGCCACCAGCAGAGGAGGGTCAGGGCTTGAAAAACTGTTTTTT. This rearrangement joins TRBV15 to TRBJ1-4; D possibly corresponds to TRBD1 (5 bases). Per germline, CDR1 LNHNV and CDR2 YYDKDF (reference sequence). The CDR3 spans 15 residues. The germline V and J ends were trimmed by 1 base and 7 bases, with 13 bases remaining between them.

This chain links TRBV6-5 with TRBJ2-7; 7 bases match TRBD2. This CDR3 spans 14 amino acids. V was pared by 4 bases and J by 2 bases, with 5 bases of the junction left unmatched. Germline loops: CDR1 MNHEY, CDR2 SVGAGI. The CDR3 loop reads CASSWTRRPYEQYF. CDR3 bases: TGTGCCAGCAGTTGGACTAGGCGGCCCTACGAGCAGTACTTC.